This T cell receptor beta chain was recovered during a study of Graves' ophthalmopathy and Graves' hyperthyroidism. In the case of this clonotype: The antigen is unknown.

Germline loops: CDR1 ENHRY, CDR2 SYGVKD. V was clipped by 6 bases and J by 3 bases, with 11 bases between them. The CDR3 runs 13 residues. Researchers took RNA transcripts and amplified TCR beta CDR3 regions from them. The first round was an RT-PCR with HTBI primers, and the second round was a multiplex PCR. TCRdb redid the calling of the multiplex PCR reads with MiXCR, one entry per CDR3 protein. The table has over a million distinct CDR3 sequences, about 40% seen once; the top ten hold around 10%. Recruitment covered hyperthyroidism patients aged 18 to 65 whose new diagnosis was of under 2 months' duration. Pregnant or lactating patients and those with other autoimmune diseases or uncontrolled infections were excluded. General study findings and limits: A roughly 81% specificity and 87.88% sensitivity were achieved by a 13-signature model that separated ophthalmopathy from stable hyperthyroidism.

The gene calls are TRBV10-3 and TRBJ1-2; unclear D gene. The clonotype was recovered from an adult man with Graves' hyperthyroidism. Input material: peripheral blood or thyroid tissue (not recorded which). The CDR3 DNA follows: TGTGCCATCAGGAGGGCAGGCGACTATGGCTACACCTTC. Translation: CAIRRAGDYGYTF.